These T cell receptor beta chains were read from a single sample in a study of blood T cell repertoires in COVID-19. The table came from immunoSEQ multiplex PCR; TCRdb's copy has only in-frame clones and leaves some out. The table lists 140,000 to 150,000 clones, roughly 89% of them singletons. Sequencing input: peripheral blood. The source is a woman between 50 and 59 years old with acute or convalescent COVID-19. Each CDR3 is given with its conserved first and last residue. A D gene is named only where the DNA matches it firmly. Some rows have no size entry. The others give once, few or many, or a class for an expanded clone.

>TRBD1|NA|TRBV10-1|TRBJ1-1
CASSPDRGGENTEAFF
TGCGCCAGCAGCCCGGACAGGGGAGGGGAGAACACTGAAGCTTTCTTT
>NA|NA|TRBV5-4|TRBJ1-3
CASSFPGSQRNTIYF
TGTGCCAGCAGCTTTCCAGGGTCACAAAGAAACACCATATATTTT
>NA|NA|TRBV30|TRBJ2-1
CAWSATGNEQFF
TGTGCCTGGAGTGCTACAGGGAATGAGCAGTTCTTC
>TRBD1|NA|TRBV6-2/TRBV6-3|TRBJ1-5
CASSPLDRDNQPQHF
TGTGCCAGCAGTCCCCTGGACAGGGACAATCAGCCCCAGCATTTT
>TRBD1|once|TRBV30|TRBJ1-5
CAWSVQTGVRQPQHF
TGTGCCTGGAGTGTACAAACAGGGGTTCGACAGCCCCAGCATTTT
>TRBD1|NA|TRBV9|TRBJ2-2
CASNEAGGLNTGELFF
TGTGCCAGCAACGAGGCAGGGGGATTGAACACCGGGGAGCTGTTTTTT
>NA|NA|TRBV19|TRBJ2-7
CASSPTQTGPYEQYF
TGTGCCAGTAGTCCAACCCAAACAGGACCCTACGAGCAGTACTTC
>NA|NA|TRBV6-6|TRBJ2-3
CASSQGQISTDTQYF
TGTGCCAGCAGCCAAGGACAGATTAGCACAGATACGCAGTATTTT
>NA|NA|TRBV27|TRBJ2-1
CASNRASYNEQFF
TGTGCCAGCAACAGGGCCTCCTACAATGAGCAGTTCTTC
>TRBD1|NA|TRBV11-2|TRBJ1-1
CASSSTSGGGTEAFF
TGTGCCAGCAGCTCGACGTCAGGGGGCGGCACTGAAGCTTTCTTT
>TRBD1|few|TRBV24-1|TRBJ1-4
CATSDYGTGGEKLFF
TGTGCCACCAGTGATTACGGGACAGGGGGTGAAAAACTGTTTTTT
>TRBD1|few|TRBV7-2|TRBJ1-5
CASSLAGGPNQPQHF
TGTGCCAGCAGCTTAGCAGGGGGCCCCAATCAGCCCCAGCATTTT
>NA|NA|TRBV5-5|TRBJ1-3
CASSSQGNSGNTIYF
TGTGCCAGCAGCTCCCAGGGGAATAGTGGAAACACCATATATTTT
>NA|once|TRBV10-3|TRBJ2-2
CAISQTAFTGELFF
TGTGCCATCAGTCAGACAGCCTTCACCGGGGAGCTGTTTTTT
>TRBD2|NA|TRBV2|TRBJ2-7
CASPREGIYEQYF
TGTGCCAGCCCCCGGGAGGGGATTTACGAGCAGTACTTC
>TRBD1|NA|TRBV7-9|TRBJ1-4
CASSTRTGDEKLFF
TGTGCCAGCAGCACTAGGACAGGGGACGAAAAACTGTTTTTT
>NA|few|TRBV19|TRBJ1-2
CASSIQGGYGYTF
TGTGCCAGTAGTATACAGGGAGGCTATGGCTACACCTTC
>NA|NA|TRBV6-5|TRBJ1-2
CAAGDLWGGYTF
TGTGCCGCAGGGGACCTCTGGGGTGGCTACACCTTC
>TRBD1|NA|TRBV18|TRBJ1-1
CASSRDRDTEAFF
TGTGCCAGCTCACGGGACAGGGACACTGAAGCTTTCTTT
>NA|NA|TRBV4-1|TRBJ1-4
CASSQPQNENLFF
TGCGCCAGCAGCCAACCACAAAATGAAAATCTGTTTTTT
>TRBD1|NA|TRBV3-1/TRBV3-2|TRBJ1-2
CASSRPDRDGGYTF
TGTGCCAGCAGCCGCCCTGACAGGGATGGCGGCTACACCTTC
>TRBD2|few|TRBV6-4|TRBJ2-1
CASSDSSRLAGKNEQFF
TGTGCCAGCAGTGACTCGAGTCGGCTAGCGGGGAAAAATGAGCAGTTCTTC
>TRBD2|NA|TRBV27|TRBJ2-7
CASSLRRGGPYEQYF
TGTGCCAGCAGTTTAAGGCGGGGGGGTCCCTACGAGCAGTACTTC
>NA|NA|TRBV28|TRBJ1-1
CASSSTISEAFF
TGTGCCAGCAGTTCGACAATCTCTGAAGCTTTCTTT
>NA|once|TRBV18|TRBJ1-1
CASSPGGAMNTEAFF
TGTGCCAGCTCACCGGGGGGGGCAATGAACACTGAAGCTTTCTTT
>NA|NA|TRBV27|TRBJ1-4
CASGPGGPNEKLFF
TGTGCCAGCGGACCGGGGGGCCCTAATGAAAAACTGTTTTTT
>NA|NA|TRBV7-2|TRBJ1-5
CASSLFNPGHLGRNQPQHF
TGTGCCAGCAGCTTATTCAATCCGGGACACCTTGGGCGCAATCAGCCCCAGCATTTT
>TRBD1|NA|TRBV9|TRBJ1-1
CASSVALTGTGRTEAFF
TGTGCCAGCAGCGTAGCCCTGACAGGGACTGGGCGCACTGAAGCTTTCTTT
>TRBD1|NA|TRBV19|TRBJ1-6
CASTITGVSPLHF
TGTGCCAGTACCATTACAGGGGTTTCACCCCTCCACTTT
>TRBD2|NA|TRBV3-1/TRBV3-2|TRBJ2-5
CASSQEVAAGVVETQYF
TGTGCCAGCAGCCAAGAGGTGGCAGCGGGAGTGGTAGAGACCCAGTACTTC
>TRBD2|NA|TRBV7-9|TRBJ2-7
CASVLAGEVDEQYF
TGTGCCAGCGTTCTCGCGGGGGAGGTGGACGAGCAGTACTTC
>NA|NA|TRBV5-6|TRBJ1-5
CASSLMFGGRLTSNQPQHF
TGTGCCAGCAGCTTGATGTTTGGGGGCCGTTTAACTAGCAATCAGCCCCAGCATTTT
>TRBD1|NA|TRBV9|TRBJ1-2
CASSGSGGLDYGYTF
TGTGCCAGCAGCGGATCAGGGGGCTTGGACTATGGCTACACCTTC
>NA|NA|TRBV5-4|TRBJ2-7
CASSLPGTSAYEQYF
TGTGCCAGCAGCTTACCCGGGACTTCGGCCTACGAGCAGTACTTC
>TRBD1|NA|TRBV5-1|TRBJ1-1
CASSIGTGEAFF
TGCGCCAGCAGCATTGGGACAGGGGAGGCTTTCTTT
>NA|NA|TRBV7-6|TRBJ1-2
CASSHFSGVDYGYTF
TGTGCCAGCAGCCATTTTTCAGGGGTGGACTATGGCTACACCTTC
>TRBD1|NA|TRBV28|TRBJ1-6
CASRSPGQGSYNSPLHF
TGTGCCAGCAGATCGCCGGGACAGGGATCCTATAATTCACCCCTCCACTTT
>TRBD2|NA|TRBV13|TRBJ2-1
CASSTASGRNEQFF
TGTGCCAGCAGCACGGCTAGCGGGAGGAATGAGCAGTTCTTC